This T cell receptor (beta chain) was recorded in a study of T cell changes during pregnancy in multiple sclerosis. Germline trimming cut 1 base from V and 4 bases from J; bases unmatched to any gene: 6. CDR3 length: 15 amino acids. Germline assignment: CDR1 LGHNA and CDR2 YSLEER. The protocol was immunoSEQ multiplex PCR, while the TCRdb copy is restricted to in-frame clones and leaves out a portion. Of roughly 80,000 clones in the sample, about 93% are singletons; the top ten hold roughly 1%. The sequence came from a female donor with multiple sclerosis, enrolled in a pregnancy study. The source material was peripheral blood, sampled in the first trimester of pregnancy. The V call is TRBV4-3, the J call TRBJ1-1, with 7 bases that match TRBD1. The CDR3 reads CASSQARQGGTEAFF. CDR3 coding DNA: TGCGCCAGCAGCCAAGCCAGACAGGGCGGCACTGAAGCTTTCTTT.